This T cell receptor beta chain originates from a study of cytomegalovirus exposure and HLA in healthy donors. Study-level points and caveats: Among the CMV-associated chains, three were confirmed in vitro as specific for CMV antigens.

The table came from immunoSEQ multiplex PCR; TCRdb's copy has only in-frame clones and leaves some out. The sample holds 200,000 to 250,000 clones, around four fifths seen once. Concerning this clone: Its matching antigen is unknown.

What was sequenced was PBMCs. The sequence came from a woman aged 18-29 years in good health and CMV-seronegative.

The CDR3: CASSLRVTGRETQYF. DNA of the CDR3: TGTGCCAGCAGCTTAAGGGTGACAGGGCGAGAGACCCAGTACTTC. The rearrangement links TRBV11-2 to TRBJ2-5, with 7 bases that match TRBD1. The length of the CDR3 is 15 residues. The V segment lost 2 bases and the J segment 4 bases; nucleotides outside the gene matches: 7. Germline CDR1 SGHAT, CDR2 FQNNGV.